This TCR beta chain appears in the sequencing data of a study of T cell repertoires in cytomegalovirus infection. Study summary: Recently identified HLA-C-restricted CMV epitopes were among the peptides used. From public TCR beta signatures came an indication of both CMV infection and matching HLA type.

TCRdb passed the reads through MiXCR, listing each CDR3 protein once. The data show around 99,000 distinct CDR3 sequences, around 29% seen once. This clonotype showed up just a few times. Its antigen is still unknown. V was cut by 7 bases and J by 4 bases, with 10 bases left in between. This CDR3 contains 12 residues. CDR1 and CDR2 from the germline V gene are SGHAT and FQNNGV. Study-level points and caveats: What dominated the ex vivo response were HLA-C-restricted CMV-specific TCR beta clonotypes.

The specimen was CD8+ T cells from cultured PBMCs, collected from culture after CMV antigen stimulation. The chain employs TRBV11-2 and TRBJ2-5; D is unresolved. This TCR derives from a human donor in good health (CMV status not recorded). Some clones in this sample may be carry-over from other donors' samples. CDR3 in DNA: TGTGCCAGCACCCAATTGGGAGAGACCCAGTACTTC. Translation gives CASTQLGETQYF. Variable domain in full (rest from reference TRBV11-2 and TRBJ2-5): EAGVAQSPRYKIIEKRQSVAFWCNPISGHATLYWYQQILGQGPKLLIQFQNNGVVDDSQLPKDRFSAERLKGVDSTLKIQPAKLEDSAVYLCASTQLGETQYFGPGTRLLVL.